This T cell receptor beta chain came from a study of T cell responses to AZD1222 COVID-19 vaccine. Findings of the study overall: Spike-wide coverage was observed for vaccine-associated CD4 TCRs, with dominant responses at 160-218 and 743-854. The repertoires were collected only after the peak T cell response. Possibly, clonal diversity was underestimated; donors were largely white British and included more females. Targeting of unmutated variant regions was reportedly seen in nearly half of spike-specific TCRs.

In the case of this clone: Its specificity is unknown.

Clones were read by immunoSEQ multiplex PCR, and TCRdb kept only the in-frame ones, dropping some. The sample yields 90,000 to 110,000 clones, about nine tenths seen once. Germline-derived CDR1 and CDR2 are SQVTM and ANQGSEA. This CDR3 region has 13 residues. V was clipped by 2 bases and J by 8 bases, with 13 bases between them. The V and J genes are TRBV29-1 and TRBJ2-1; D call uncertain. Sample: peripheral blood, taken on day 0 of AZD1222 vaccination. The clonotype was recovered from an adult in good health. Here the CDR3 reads CSVERQVDDEQFF. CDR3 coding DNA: TGCAGCGTTGAACGGCAGGTCGACGATGAGCAGTTCTTC.